This TCR beta chain was sequenced for a study of blood T cell repertoires in COVID-19. Study-level background: The cDNA or gDNA used as material had been derived from T cells, B-cell-depleted T cells, or PBMCs.

Using immunoSEQ multiplex PCR, the repertoire was profiled, and TCRdb retains in-frame clones only, with some absent. The sample yields hundreds of thousands of clones, about 89% seen once. This clone appeared a few times. The V gene's germline CDR1 is MNHEY and CDR2 SVGAGI. This CDR3 comprises 13 residues. Unmatched junction bases numbered 9, after V lost 4 bases and J lost 10 bases. The sequencing sample was made of peripheral blood. The TCR sequence derives from a man aged 55 to 69 who had recovered from COVID-19. V usage is TRBV6-5 and J usage is TRBJ1-1, with TRBD1 identical over 7 bases. CDR3 protein: CASSSKTGSAAFF. The CDR3 DNA is TGTGCCAGCAGTTCAAAGACAGGGTCCGCAGCTTTCTTT.